The 25 T cell receptor beta chains reported below all come from one sample, sequenced in a study of naive and memory T cell subsets. The beta constant-region primer was an equimolar mix of two oligonucleotides covering TRBC1 and TRBC2. Ligated cDNA was amplified by four rounds of PCR with nested alpha and beta constant-region primers and SP2. TCRdb re-analysed the UMI-ligation and nested PCR reads in MiXCR, keeping a single row per CDR3 protein. This sample has about 17,000 distinct CDR3 sequences, with 8.7% found just once. Source material: central memory CD8+ T cells from blood. The receptors here all came from a human donor in good health.

This clonotype was seen at least ten times. The J gene is TRBJ2-2, the V gene TRBV6-4; the D gene could be TRBD1 or TRBD2 (6 bases each). The CDR3 is 15 residues long. V lost 7 bases, J lost 2 bases, and 14 bases lay in between. The germline gives CDR1 MRHNA, CDR2 SNTAGT. The CDR3 coding sequence is TGTGCCAGCACGCCACAGGGAGGAAACACCGGGGAGCTGTTTTTT. Translated, it gives CASTPQGGNTGELFF.

This clonotype was seen at least ten times. This rearrangement joins TRBV7-9 to TRBJ2-1; possible D gene TRBD1, 7 bases. CDR3 size: 14 residues. Germline values: CDR1 SEHNR, CDR2 FQNEAQ (reference sequence). Deletions cut 5 bases from V and 4 bases from J, with 12 bases between. CDR3 amino acids: CASSAGQTYNEQFF. The DNA of the CDR3 is TGTGCCAGCAGCGCGGGACAGACTTACAATGAGCAGTTCTTC.

This clonotype was counted many times. The genes are TRBV7-8 and TRBJ2-1, with D unresolved. CDR3 length equals 15 residues. Per germline, CDR1 SGHVS and CDR2 FQNEAQ. The V end was cut by 5 bases, the J end by 0 bases, with 11 bases between. The CDR3 region is CASSPSPSSYNEQFF. CDR3 in DNA: TGTGCCAGCAGCCCCAGCCCGAGCTCCTACAATGAGCAGTTCTTC.

This clonotype showed up many times. The rearrangement links TRBV7-9 to TRBJ2-6; D may be TRBD2 (6 bases). The CDR3 is 17 residues long. Trimming removed 0 bases from V and 2 bases from J, with 11 bases in between. Looked up from germline, CDR1 is SEHNR and CDR2 is FQNEAQ (reference sequence). The CDR3 DNA reads TGTGCCAGCAGCTTAGCATTCTCGGGGGCTGGGGCCAACGTCCTGACTTTC. It specifies CASSLAFSGAGANVLTF.

This clonotype was detected many times. The V and J genes are TRBV20-1 and TRBJ2-7; 8 positions agree with TRBD1. J lost 4 bases, V lost 2 bases, and 7 bases had no gene match. The length of the CDR3 is 14 residues. Germline V gene data show CDR1 as DFQATT and CDR2 as SNEGSKA (reference sequence). CDR3 DNA: TGCAGTGCTAGATCAGGGGGCGATCAGTACGAGCAGTACTTC. Amino acids: CSARSGGDQYEQYF.

This clonotype occurred many times. The chain links TRBV20-1 to TRBJ1-5, with D maybe TRBD1 (5 bases). The CDR3 consists of 15 residues. Trimming removed 0 bases from V and 8 bases from J, with 17 bases in between. Germline loops: CDR1 DFQATT, CDR2 SNEGSKA (reference sequence). CDR3 nucleotides: TGCAGTGCTAGAGATGGGGACTCCGAGATCAAGCCCCAGCATTTT. It specifies CSARDGDSEIKPQHF.

At least ten counts were recorded for this clonotype. The chain is built from TRBV28 and TRBJ2-7; perhaps D is TRBD1 or TRBD2 (6 bases each). The CDR3 totals 13 residues. The V end lost 10 bases, the J end lost 5 bases, and 18 bases lay between the germline ends. CDR1 is MDHEN and CDR2 is SYDVKM in the germline V gene. The CDR3 loop is CATQLGGPNEQYF. CDR3 coding DNA: TGTGCCACACAATTAGGGGGGCCCAACGAGCAGTACTTC.

The table lists this clonotype with many counts. This sequence joins TRBV20-1 and TRBJ2-7; 9 bases match TRBD1. Germline V gene sequence: CDR1 DFQATT, CDR2 SNEGSKA (reference sequence). The CDR3 is made up of 15 amino acids. With V trimmed by 3 bases and J by 0 bases, 6 bases remained unmatched. The DNA for the CDR3 is TGCAGTGCTAGTCAACCGGACAGGGGCTCCTACGAGCAGTACTTC. The encoded protein is CSASQPDRGSYEQYF.

This clonotype was detected ten times or more. This chain connects TRBV5-8 to TRBJ1-1; unclear D gene. The CDR3 is 14 amino acids. Between the trimmed V and J ends, which lost 0 bases and 1 base, there was a span of 7 bases. The germline V gene encodes CDR1 SGHTS and CDR2 YDEGEE. The CDR3 bases are TGTGCCAGCAGCTTGGGGGGAGAGAACACTGAAGCTTTCTTT. Protein: CASSLGGENTEAFF.

This clonotype was observed many times. The genes are TRBV7-8 and TRBJ2-2, with 9 bases fitting TRBD1. J gave up 6 bases and V 2 bases, and 10 bases lay outside the gene matches. Germline CDR1 SGHVS, CDR2 FQNEAQ. The CDR3 length is 17 residues. CDR3 DNA: TGTGCCAGCAGCTTAACAGCGGGACAGGGCGGCGCCGGGGAGCTGTTTTTT. It is translated as CASSLTAGQGGAGELFF. The full variable domain, in which reference TRBV7-8 and TRBJ2-2 provide the parts outside the CDR3, is GAGVSQSPRYKVAKRGQDVALRCDPISGHVSLFWYQQALGQGPEFLTYFQNEAQLDKSGLPSDRFFAERPEGSVSTLKIQRTQQEDSAVYLCASSLTAGQGGAGELFFGEGSRLTVL.

This clonotype was counted a few times. The V gene is TRBV6-2 or TRBV6-3, the J gene TRBJ2-3; 8 positions match TRBD1. Germline V lookup: CDR1 MNHEY, CDR2 SVGEGT. V lost 2 bases, J lost 5 bases, and 9 bases stayed unmatched. This CDR3 spans 16 amino acids. CDR3 nucleotides: TGTGCCAGCAGTTACCCGGGGACAGGTACCCTAGATACGCAGTATTTT. Its translation: CASSYPGTGTLDTQYF.

The gene calls are TRBV28 and TRBJ1-5; possibly TRBD1 for D (5 bases). Germline values: CDR1 MDHEN, CDR2 SYDVKM. V lost 3 bases, J lost 1 base, and 10 bases lay in between. The CDR3 runs 15 residues. CDR3 in DNA: TGTGCCAGCAGTTTGTTCCGGGACAGCAATCAGCCCCAGCATTTT. Translated, it gives CASSLFRDSNQPQHF.

Judged by abundance, this clonotype is medium-sized. A read error may be the cause here, since a much bigger clone is one base away. V gene TRBV5-6 combines with J gene TRBJ2-5; 7 bases are shared with TRBD2. Unmatched junction bases numbered 11, after V lost 4 bases and J lost 5 bases. Germline V gene lookup returns CDR1 SGHDT and CDR2 YYEEEE. The CDR3 consists of 15 residues. The CDR3 DNA is TGTGCCAGCAGCGGCGGGGCTTTGGGGGGGGAGACCCAGTACTTC. It encodes CASSGGALGGETQYF.

Ten or more counts support this clonotype. V is TRBV20-1 and J is TRBJ2-7; D perhaps matches TRBD2 (7 bases). The CDR3 totals 13 residues. CDR1 and CDR2 from the germline V gene are DFQATT and SNEGSKA (reference sequence). Trimming took 4 bases from V and 6 from J, leaving 16 bases between them. The CDR3 coding sequence is TGCAGTGCTACTAGTTTGGGGGGGGCCGAGCAGTACTTC. This translates into CSATSLGGAEQYF.

The chain couples TRBV5-1 to TRBJ2-1; a possible D gene is TRBD2 (5 bases). Between the trimmed V and J ends, which lost 4 bases and 10 bases, there was a span of 15 bases. Germline V gene sequence: CDR1 SGHRS, CDR2 YFSETQ. CDR3 length: 13 amino acids. CDR3 amino acids: CASSVGRGGEQFF. The CDR3 DNA reads TGCGCCAGCAGCGTTGGACGGGGTGGGGAGCAGTTCTTC.

This clonotype is medium-sized. The chain recombines TRBV20-1 with TRBJ2-7; D might be TRBD2 (5 bases). Trimming left V 0 bases short and J 2 bases short, with 11 bases between. In germline, CDR1 is DFQATT, CDR2 SNEGSKA (reference sequence). There are 14 residues in the CDR3. The CDR3, as DNA: TGCAGTGCTAGAGACGGACTTTCTACCTACGAGCAGTACTTC. This gives the protein CSARDGLSTYEQYF.

The CDR3 coding sequence is TGCAGTGCTGGGGGGCAGGGGGAGAGCTACGAGCAGTACTTC. Translation: CSAGGQGESYEQYF. The chain recombines TRBV20-1 with TRBJ2-7; the D gene is possibly TRBD1 (7 bases). The germline CDR1 and CDR2 sequences are DFQATT and SNEGSKA (reference sequence). Deletions cut 5 bases from V and 3 bases from J, with 17 bases between. CDR3 length: 14 residues.

This sequence joins TRBV3-1 and TRBJ2-7; D gene ambiguous. The germline V gene encodes CDR1 LGHDT and CDR2 YNNKEL (reference sequence). The CDR3 totals 13 residues. The germline V and J ends were trimmed by 4 bases and 3 bases, with 10 bases remaining between them. CDR3 in amino acids: CASSPPGYYEQYF. The CDR3 DNA reads as TGTGCCAGCAGCCCCCCCGGATACTACGAGCAGTACTTC.

The V gene is TRBV27, the J gene TRBJ2-3; D remains ambiguous. Germline V gives CDR1 MNHEY, CDR2 SMNVEV (reference sequence). V lost 4 bases, J lost 6 bases, and 20 bases lay in between. There are 16 residues in the CDR3. The CDR3 DNA sequence: TGTGCCAGCAGTTCCCTGGCCCTAGAGGTCCCGGATACGCAGTATTTT. Amino acids: CASSSLALEVPDTQYF.

The genes are TRBV5-1 and TRBJ2-7, with a possible D match to TRBD1 (5 bases). The CDR3 extends over 14 amino acids. The V gene lost 5 bases and the J gene lost 2 bases, with 14 bases spanning the gap. Germline V gene lookup returns CDR1 SGHRS and CDR2 YFSETQ. The CDR3 is CASSSQGPPYEQYF. The CDR3 nucleotides are TGCGCCAGCAGTTCTCAGGGTCCACCCTACGAGCAGTACTTC.

The CDR3 reads CASSPGTEFPHIVKDYGYTF. The CDR3 nucleotides read TGCGCCAGCAGCCCGGGAACCGAGTTTCCACACATAGTGAAAGACTATGGCTACACCTTC. The chain links TRBV4-3 to TRBJ1-2, with D hard to call. V gave up 4 bases and J gave up 3 bases, with 30 bases separating them. There are 20 residues in the CDR3. CDR1 is LGHNA and CDR2 is YSLEER in the germline V gene.

The rearrangement links TRBV6-2 or TRBV6-3 to TRBJ2-7; D unresolved. This CDR3 is built from 16 residues. The germline V and J ends were trimmed by 7 bases and 3 bases, with 22 bases remaining between them. Germline values: CDR1 MNHEY, CDR2 SVGEGT. The CDR3 nucleotides read TGTGCCAGCACCTCTCACCTAGTGGGCCCAAACTACGAGCAGTACTTC. Amino acids: CASTSHLVGPNYEQYF.

The chain uses TRBV25-1 and TRBJ1-4; D is perhaps TRBD1 (5 bases). From germline, CDR1 is MGHDK and CDR2 SYGVNS. Trimming left V 4 bases short and J 3 bases short, with 9 bases between. CDR3 length equals 14 residues. The CDR3 nucleotides are TGTGCCAGCAGTGGACGGGACGCTAATGAAAAACTGTTTTTT. It specifies CASSGRDANEKLFF.

This clonotype was seen ten or more times. The chain employs TRBV4-2 and TRBJ2-2; D could derive from TRBD1 or TRBD2 (5 bases each). The CDR3 runs 15 residues. Trimming stripped 2 bases from V and 4 bases from J, with 11 bases between. The V gene's germline CDR1 is LGHNA and CDR2 YNFKEQ. The CDR3 loop is CASSQPKGTTGELFF. CDR3 DNA: TGTGCCAGCAGCCAACCCAAAGGGACCACCGGGGAGCTGTTTTTT.

This clonotype was counted only a few times. V usage is TRBV4-3 and J usage is TRBJ2-2, with 12 bases that match TRBD2. The CDR3 totals 18 residues. Looked up from germline, CDR1 is LGHNA and CDR2 is YSLEER. The ends lost 0 bases at V and 6 bases at J; junction bases unmatched: 8. The CDR3 nucleotides read TGCGCCAGCAGCCAAGAGACAGGGGCTAGCGGGAGGGCCGGGGAGCTGTTTTTT. The encoded protein is CASSQETGASGRAGELFF.